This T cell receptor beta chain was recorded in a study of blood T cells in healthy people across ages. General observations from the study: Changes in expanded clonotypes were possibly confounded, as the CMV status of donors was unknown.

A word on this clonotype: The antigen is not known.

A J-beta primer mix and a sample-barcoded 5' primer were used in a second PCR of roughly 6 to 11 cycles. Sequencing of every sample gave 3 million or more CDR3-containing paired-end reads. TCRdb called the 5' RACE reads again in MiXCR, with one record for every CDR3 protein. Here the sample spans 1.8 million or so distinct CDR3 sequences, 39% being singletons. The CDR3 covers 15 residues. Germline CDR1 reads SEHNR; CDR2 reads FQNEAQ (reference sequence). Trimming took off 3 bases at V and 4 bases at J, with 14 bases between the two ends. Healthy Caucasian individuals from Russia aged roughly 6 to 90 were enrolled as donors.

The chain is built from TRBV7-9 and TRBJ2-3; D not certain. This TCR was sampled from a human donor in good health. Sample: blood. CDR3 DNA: TGTGCCAGCAGCTTTCCGTCGGGTTACTCAGATACGCAGTATTTT. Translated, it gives CASSFPSGYSDTQYF.